The clone carrying this TCR beta chain has only one observation. What it recognizes is unknown. Trimming at V came to 0 bases and at J to 9 bases, leaving 4 bases not matched to a gene. The CDR3 runs to 15 residues. Germline loops: CDR1 SGHAT, CDR2 FQDESV (reference sequence). The sample is drawn from a study of post-analysis software for immune sequencing data. TCR beta cDNA libraries included unique molecular identifiers. Each CDR3 protein is one row after TCRdb ran MiXCR on the PCR reads. The sample contains 650,000 to 850,000 distinct CDR3 sequences, 46% of which appear only once. Study results and limitations: Comparison of patients with controls showed five TRBV segments more frequent in patients, TRBV5-6, TRBV5-1 and TRBV20-1 among them. Samples made in the same batch grouped tightly together by F measure.

What was sequenced was blood. The rearrangement uses TRBV11-1 and TRBJ2-1, with 11 bases aligning to TRBD1. This TCR was sampled from a girl aged 5 to 17 with multiple sclerosis. In DNA, the CDR3 is TGTGCCAGCAGCTTAGCATTGGGACAGGGGGGTGAGCAGTTCTTC. Residues: CASSLALGQGGEQFF.